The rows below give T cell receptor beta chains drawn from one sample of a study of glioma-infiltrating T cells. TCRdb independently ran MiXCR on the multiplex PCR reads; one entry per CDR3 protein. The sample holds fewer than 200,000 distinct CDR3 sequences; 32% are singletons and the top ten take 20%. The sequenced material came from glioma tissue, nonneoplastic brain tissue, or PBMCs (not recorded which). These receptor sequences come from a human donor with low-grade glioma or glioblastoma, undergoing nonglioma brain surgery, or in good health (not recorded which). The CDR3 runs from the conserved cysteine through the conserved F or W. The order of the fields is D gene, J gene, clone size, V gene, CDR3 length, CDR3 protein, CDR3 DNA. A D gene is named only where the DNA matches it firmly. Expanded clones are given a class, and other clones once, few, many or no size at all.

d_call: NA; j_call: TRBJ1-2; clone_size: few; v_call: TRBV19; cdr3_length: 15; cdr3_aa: CASRTSGGILNGYTF; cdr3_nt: TGTGCCAGTAGGACCTCTGGGGGGATTCTAAATGGCTACACCTTC
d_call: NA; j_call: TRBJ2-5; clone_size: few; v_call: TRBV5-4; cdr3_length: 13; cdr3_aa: CASSFQGEETQYF; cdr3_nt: TGTGCCAGCAGCTTCCAAGGAGAAGAGACCCAGTACTTC
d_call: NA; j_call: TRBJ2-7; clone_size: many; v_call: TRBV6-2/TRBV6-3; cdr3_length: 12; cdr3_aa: CASSPVDYEQYF; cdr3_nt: TGTGCCAGCAGTCCGGTTGACTACGAGCAGTACTTC
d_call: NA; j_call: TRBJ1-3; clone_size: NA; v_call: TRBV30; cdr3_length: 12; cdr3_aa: CAWSVSGNTIYF; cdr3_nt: TGTGCCTGGAGTGTTAGTGGAAACACCATATATTTT
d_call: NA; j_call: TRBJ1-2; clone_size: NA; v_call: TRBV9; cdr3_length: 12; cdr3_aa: CASSTGQASYTF; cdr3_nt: TGTGCCAGCAGCACCGGACAAGCGAGCTACACCTTC
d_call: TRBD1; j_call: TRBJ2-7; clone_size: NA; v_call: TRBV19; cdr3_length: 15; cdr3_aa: CASSASGTGPYEEYF; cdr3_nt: TGTGCCAGTAGTGCTTCCGGGACAGGCCCCTACGAGGAGTACTTC
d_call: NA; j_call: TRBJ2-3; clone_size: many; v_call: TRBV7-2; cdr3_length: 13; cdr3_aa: CASSLGRPDTQYF; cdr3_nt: TGTGCCAGCAGCTTAGGTCGCCCAGATACGCAGTATTTT
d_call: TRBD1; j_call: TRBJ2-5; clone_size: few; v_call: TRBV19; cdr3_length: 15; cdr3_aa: CASSRQGWYQETQYF; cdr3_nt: TGTGCCAGTAGTAGACAGGGATGGTACCAAGAGACCCAGTACTTC
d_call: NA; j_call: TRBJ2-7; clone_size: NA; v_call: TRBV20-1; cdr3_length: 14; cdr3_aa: CSAPHRGLGSEQYF; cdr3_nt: TGCAGTGCTCCACACCGAGGACTGGGATCCGAGCAGTACTTC
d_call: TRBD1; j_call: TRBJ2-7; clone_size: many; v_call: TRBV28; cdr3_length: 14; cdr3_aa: CASSFGQGGYEQYF; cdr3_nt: TGTGCCAGCAGTTTCGGACAGGGTGGCTACGAGCAGTACTTC
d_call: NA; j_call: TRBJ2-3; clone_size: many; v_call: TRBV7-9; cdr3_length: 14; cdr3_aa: CASSLPYSTDTQYF; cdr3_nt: TGTGCCAGCAGCTTGCCGTATTCGACAGATACGCAGTATTTT
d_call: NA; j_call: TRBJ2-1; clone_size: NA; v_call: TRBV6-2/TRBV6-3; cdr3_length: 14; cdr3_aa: CACSYVCSSFGQFF; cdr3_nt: NA
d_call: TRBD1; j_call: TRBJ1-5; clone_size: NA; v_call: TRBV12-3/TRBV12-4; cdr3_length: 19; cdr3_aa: CASRPRIGTGDQSNRPQHF; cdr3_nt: TGTGCCAGCAGGCCAAGAATCGGGACAGGGGACCAAAGCAATCGGCCCCAGCATTTT
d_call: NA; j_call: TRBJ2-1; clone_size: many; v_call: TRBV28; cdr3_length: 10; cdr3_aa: CTSGQGEQFF; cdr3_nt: TGCACATCAGGGCAGGGTGAGCAGTTCTTC
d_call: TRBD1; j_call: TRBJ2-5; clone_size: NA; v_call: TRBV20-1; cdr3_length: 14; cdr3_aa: CSARGRQGMGTQYF; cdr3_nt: TGCAGTGCTAGGGGCCGACAGGGGATGGGGACCCAGTACTTC
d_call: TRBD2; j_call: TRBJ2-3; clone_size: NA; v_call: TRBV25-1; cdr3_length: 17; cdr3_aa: CASRLAYPSGLADTQYF; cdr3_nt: TGTGCCAGCAGGTTAGCGTACCCTAGCGGTCTGGCAGATACGCAGTATTTT
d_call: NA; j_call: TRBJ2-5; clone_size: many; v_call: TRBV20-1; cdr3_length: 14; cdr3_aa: CSAVSGLTQETQYF; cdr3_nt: TGCAGTGCCGTCTCAGGGCTAACCCAAGAGACCCAGTACTTC
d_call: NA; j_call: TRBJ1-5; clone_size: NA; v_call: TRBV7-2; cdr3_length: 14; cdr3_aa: CASSLGPTGGPQHF; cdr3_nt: TGTGCCAGCAGCTTAGGGCCCACCGGAGGGCCCCAGCATTTT
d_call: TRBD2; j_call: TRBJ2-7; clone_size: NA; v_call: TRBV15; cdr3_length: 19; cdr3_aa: CATSREPPGLAGGPYEQYF; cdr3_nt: TGTGCCACCAGCAGAGAACCACCGGGACTAGCGGGGGGCCCCTACGAGCAGTACTTC
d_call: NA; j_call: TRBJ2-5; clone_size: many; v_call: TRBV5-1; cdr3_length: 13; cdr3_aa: CASSLEFGETQYF; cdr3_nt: TGCGCCAGCAGCTTGGAATTCGGGGAGACCCAGTACTTC
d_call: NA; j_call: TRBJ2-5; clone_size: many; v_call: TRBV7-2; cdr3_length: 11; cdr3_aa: CASSLLETQYF; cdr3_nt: TGTGCCAGCAGCTTATTAGAGACCCAGTACTTC
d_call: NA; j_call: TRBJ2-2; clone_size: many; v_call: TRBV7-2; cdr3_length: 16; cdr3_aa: CASSLDVRGSTGELFF; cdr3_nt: TGTGCCAGCAGCTTAGATGTCAGGGGTAGCACCGGGGAGCTGTTTTTT
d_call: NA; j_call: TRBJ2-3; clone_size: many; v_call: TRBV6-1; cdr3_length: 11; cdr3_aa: CASWVAGTQYF; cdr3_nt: TGTGCCAGTTGGGTGGCGGGTACGCAGTATTTT
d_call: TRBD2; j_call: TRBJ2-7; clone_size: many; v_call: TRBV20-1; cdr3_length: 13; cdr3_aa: CSALTGGTYEQYF; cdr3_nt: TGCAGTGCCCTCACGGGGGGGACCTACGAGCAGTACTTC
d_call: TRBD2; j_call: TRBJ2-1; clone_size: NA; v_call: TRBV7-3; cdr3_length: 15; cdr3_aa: CASSLSGRGENEQFF; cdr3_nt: TGTGCCAGCAGCTTGAGCGGGAGGGGGGAGAATGAGCAGTTCTTC
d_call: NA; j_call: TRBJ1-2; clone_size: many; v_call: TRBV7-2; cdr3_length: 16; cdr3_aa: CASSLEGLEIGYGYTF; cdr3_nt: TGTGCCAGCAGCTTAGAAGGACTTGAGATCGGTTATGGCTACACCTTC
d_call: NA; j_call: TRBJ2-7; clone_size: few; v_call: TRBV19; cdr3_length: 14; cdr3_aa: CASSRAPETYEQYF; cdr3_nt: TGTGCCAGTAGTCGAGCGCCTGAAACCTACGAGCAGTACTTC
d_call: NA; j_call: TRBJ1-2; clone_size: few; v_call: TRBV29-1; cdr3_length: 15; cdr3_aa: CSVTIGRPGWYGYTF; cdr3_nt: TGCAGCGTTACAATCGGACGCCCGGGTTGGTATGGCTACACCTTC
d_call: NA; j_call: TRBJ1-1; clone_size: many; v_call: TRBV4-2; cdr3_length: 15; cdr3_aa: CASSQDLRQGREAFF; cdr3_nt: TGTGCCAGCAGCCAAGATCTTCGCCAGGGAAGGGAAGCTTTCTTT
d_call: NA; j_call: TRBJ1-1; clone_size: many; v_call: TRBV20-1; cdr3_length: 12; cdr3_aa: CSANGLNTEAFF; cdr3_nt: TGCAGTGCTAATGGATTGAACACTGAAGCTTTCTTT
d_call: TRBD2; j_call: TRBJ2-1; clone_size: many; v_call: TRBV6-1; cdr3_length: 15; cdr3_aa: CASSSSGSSYNEQFF; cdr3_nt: TGTGCCAGCAGTAGTAGCGGGAGCTCCTACAATGAGCAGTTCTTC
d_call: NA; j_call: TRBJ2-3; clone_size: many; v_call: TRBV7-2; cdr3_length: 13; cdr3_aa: CASSLIHRDTQYF; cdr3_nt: TGTGCCAGCAGCTTGATACACAGAGATACGCAGTATTTT
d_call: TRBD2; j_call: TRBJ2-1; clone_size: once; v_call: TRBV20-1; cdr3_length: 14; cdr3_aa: CSARCLAGYNEQFF; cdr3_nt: TGCAGTGCTAGATGCCTAGCGGGCTACAATGAGCAGTTCTTC
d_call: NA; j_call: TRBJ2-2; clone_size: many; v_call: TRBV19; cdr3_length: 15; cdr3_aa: CASSIDRANTGELFF; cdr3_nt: TGTGCCAGTAGTATAGACAGGGCGAACACCGGGGAGCTGTTTTTT
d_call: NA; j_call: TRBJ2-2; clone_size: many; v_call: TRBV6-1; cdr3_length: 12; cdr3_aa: CASRTNTGELFF; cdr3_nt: TGTGCCAGCAGAACGAACACCGGGGAGCTGTTTTTT
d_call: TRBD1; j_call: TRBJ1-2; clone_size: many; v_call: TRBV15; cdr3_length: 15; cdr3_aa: CATSRGAGGGYGYTF; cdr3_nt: TGTGCCACCAGCAGAGGGGCAGGGGGCGGCTATGGCTACACCTTC
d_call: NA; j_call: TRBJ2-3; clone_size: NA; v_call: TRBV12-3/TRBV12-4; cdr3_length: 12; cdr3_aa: CASSSPANTQYF; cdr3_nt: TGTGCCAGCAGCTCGCCAGCAAATACGCAGTATTTT
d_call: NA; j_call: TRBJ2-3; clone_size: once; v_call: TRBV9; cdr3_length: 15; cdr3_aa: CASSVGVVGEDTQYF; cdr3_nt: TGTGCCAGCAGCGTGGGAGTTGTTGGCGAAGATACGCAGTATTTT
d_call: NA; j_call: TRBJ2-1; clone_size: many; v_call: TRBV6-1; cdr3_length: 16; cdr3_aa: CASSDPGAFPYNEQFF; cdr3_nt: TGTGCCAGCAGCGACCCGGGAGCTTTTCCCTACAATGAGCAGTTCTTC
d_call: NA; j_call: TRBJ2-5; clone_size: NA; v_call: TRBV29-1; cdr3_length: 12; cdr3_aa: CSGGWGFETQYF; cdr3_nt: TGCAGCGGAGGGTGGGGGTTTGAGACCCAGTACTTC
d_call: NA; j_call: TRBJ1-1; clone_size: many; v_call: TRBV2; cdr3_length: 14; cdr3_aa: CASSPTGYYTEAFF; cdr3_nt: TGTGCCAGCAGTCCCACAGGGTACTACACTGAAGCTTTCTTT
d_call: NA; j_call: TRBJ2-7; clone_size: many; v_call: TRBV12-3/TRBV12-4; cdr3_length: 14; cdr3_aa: CASSLLSYGDEQYF; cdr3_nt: TGTGCCAGCAGTTTACTCAGCTACGGGGACGAGCAGTACTTC
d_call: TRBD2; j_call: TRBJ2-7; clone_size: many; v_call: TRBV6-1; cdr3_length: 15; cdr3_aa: CASSDAWGTNYEQYF; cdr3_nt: TGTGCCAGCAGTGATGCCTGGGGGACTAACTACGAGCAGTACTTC